The 18 T cell receptor beta chains below come from one sample, sequenced in a study of blood T cell repertoires in COVID-19. Produced via immunoSEQ multiplex PCR; TCRdb's table is partial and in-frame only. The sample carries about 40,000 clones, roughly four fifths recorded once. Sequences were obtained from peripheral blood. These receptors originate from an older woman with acute or convalescent COVID-19.

This clone turned up a few times. The chain employs TRBV6-5 and TRBJ2-7; tentative D call: TRBD2 (5 bases). V was trimmed by 5 bases and J by 5 bases, leaving 13 bases between them. The germline gives CDR1 MNHEY, CDR2 SVGAGI. The CDR3 has 13 residues. The CDR3 protein is CASSTAGVHEQYF. DNA for the CDR3: TGTGCCAGCAGTACCGCCGGGGTTCACGAGCAGTACTTC.

This sequence joins TRBV5-1 and TRBJ2-5; 12 bases map to TRBD2. CDR1 is SGHRS and CDR2 is YFSETQ in the germline V gene. This CDR3 has 18 residues. J was trimmed by 0 bases and V by 3 bases; bases with no gene match: 9. The CDR3 nucleotides read TGCGCCAGCAGCTCGGCTAGCGGGGGGGCACCGTACCAAGAGACCCAGTACTTC. Its protein product is CASSSASGGAPYQETQYF.

This clone occurred once. V is TRBV5-5 and J is TRBJ1-5, with 9 bases that match TRBD1. This CDR3 comprises 17 residues. Germline CDR1 SGHKS, CDR2 YYEKEE (reference sequence). The V segment lost 0 bases and the J segment 0 bases; nucleotides outside the gene matches: 4. The CDR3: CASSLDNRGLSNQPQHF. As DNA, the CDR3 is TGTGCCAGCAGCTTGGATAACAGGGGGCTTAGCAATCAGCCCCAGCATTTT.

The CDR3 DNA sequence: TGTGCCAGCAGCGTTGGACGGCGGGGGGAGCAGTACTTC. Translation: CASSVGRRGEQYF. The rearrangement links TRBV9 to TRBJ2-7, with 7 positions matching TRBD2. The trim removed 2 bases at V and 7 bases at J, leaving 6 bases unmatched. The CDR3 runs to 13 residues. The V gene's germline CDR1 is SGDLS and CDR2 YYNGEE.

The chain uses TRBV5-6 and TRBJ1-3, with 7 bases lining up with TRBD1. CDR3 length: 16 amino acids. The germline V gene has CDR1 SGHDT and CDR2 YYEEEE. V shed 3 bases, J shed 9 bases, and the junction held 15 bases outside the gene matches. This CDR3 is CASSSPGTASSSTIYF. The CDR3 DNA follows: TGTGCCAGCAGCTCGCCAGGGACAGCCTCATCCTCCACCATATATTTT.

This chain joins TRBV3-1 (or the pseudogene TRBV3-2) and TRBJ2-7, with 8 bases lining up with TRBD1. There are 14 residues in the CDR3. Trimming took 4 bases from V and 3 from J; bases not matched to a gene: 5. Germline CDR1 reads LGHDT; CDR2 reads YNNKEL (reference sequence). CDR3: CASSLGQEGYEQYF. As DNA, the CDR3 is TGTGCCAGCAGCCTGGGACAGGAGGGCTACGAGCAGTACTTC.

This chain uses TRBV6-2 or TRBV6-3 with TRBJ1-1, with no clear D. Per germline, CDR1 MNHEY and CDR2 SVGEGT. V was trimmed by 0 bases and J by 4 bases, leaving 6 bases between them. This CDR3 spans 13 amino acids. The CDR3 spells CASSYSRSTEAFF. As DNA, the CDR3 is TGTGCCAGCAGTTACTCCCGTAGCACTGAAGCTTTCTTT.

CDR3 DNA sequence: TGTGCCAGCAGTTTGGGGGGACAGTATAATTCACCCCTCCACTTT. Translation gives CASSLGGQYNSPLHF. V gene TRBV28 combines with J gene TRBJ1-6; 7 bases align to TRBD1. This CDR3 is built from 15 residues. J was trimmed by 4 bases and V by 3 bases; bases with no gene match: 3. Looked up from germline, CDR1 is MDHEN and CDR2 is SYDVKM.

The chain carries TRBV28 and TRBJ2-7; 12 nucleotides align to TRBD2. Germline V lookup: CDR1 MDHEN, CDR2 SYDVKM. This CDR3 is 17 amino acids long. Trimming removed 4 bases from V and 3 bases from J; junction bases left unmatched: 10. The DNA for the CDR3 is TGTGCCAGCAGTTGGACCCTAGCGGGAGGGGGGGGCTACGAGCAGTACTTC. Its protein is CASSWTLAGGGGYEQYF.

There are a few counts of this clone. The J gene is TRBJ1-4, the V gene TRBV6-1; TRBD1 is a possible D gene (5 bases). The CDR3 spans 16 residues. Germline CDR1 is MNHNS and CDR2 is SASEGT. The V gene lost 2 bases and the J gene lost 4 bases, with 14 bases spanning the gap. The CDR3 loop is CASSEPEFGGNEKLFF. The CDR3 DNA follows: TGTGCCAGCAGTGAACCCGAGTTCGGGGGTAATGAAAAACTGTTTTTT.

This clone was picked up a small number of times. CDR3 coding DNA: TGTGCCAGCACTCCAGGTCGGCATAGCAATCAGCCCCAGCATTTT. Protein product: CASTPGRHSNQPQHF. This chain links TRBV2 with TRBJ1-5; the D is unclear. Germline lookup yields CDR1 SNHLY and CDR2 FYNNEI. The CDR3 covers 15 residues. Between the trimmed V and J ends, which lost 7 bases and 0 bases, there was a span of 13 bases. Full variable domain (rest looked up from reference TRBV2 and TRBJ1-5): EPEVTQTPSHQVTQMGQEVILRCVPISNHLYFYWYRQILGQKVEFLVSFYNNEISEKSEIFDDQFSVERPDGSNFTLKIRSTKLEDSAMYFCASTPGRHSNQPQHFGDGTRLSIL.

This chain connects TRBV15 to TRBJ2-1, with 7 bases lining up with TRBD2. The CDR3 is 18 amino acids. Germline V gene sequence: CDR1 LNHNV, CDR2 YYDKDF (reference sequence). V gave up 0 bases and J gave up 4 bases; unmatched junction bases: 12. The CDR3 region is CATSRDRGAGVGYNEQFF. DNA of the CDR3: TGTGCCACCAGCAGAGATAGGGGTGCGGGGGTAGGATACAATGAGCAGTTCTTC.

A few counts support this clone. This chain joins TRBV18 and TRBJ1-2, with 10 positions matching TRBD1. There are 16 residues in the CDR3. Germline V gene sequence: CDR1 KGHSH, CDR2 LQKENI. V trimming: 3 bases; J trimming: 6 bases; junction bases outside the gene matches: 10. CDR3 bases: TGTGCCAGCTCACCTCAGACAGGGGGCGACGGCAATGGCTACACCTTC. Protein: CASSPQTGGDGNGYTF.

This clone came up once. The chain has TRBV7-9 and TRBJ2-2; D is perhaps TRBD1 (5 bases). Trimming left V 5 bases short and J 2 bases short, with 12 bases between. The CDR3 consists of 15 residues. CDR1 is SEHNR and CDR2 is FQNEAQ in the germline V gene (reference sequence). The CDR3 loop reads CASSPTGDNTGELFF. The CDR3 bases are TGTGCCAGCAGCCCCACAGGAGACAACACCGGGGAGCTGTTTTTT.

This chain uses TRBV10-1 with TRBJ1-1; possible D gene TRBD1, 6 bases. This CDR3 has 16 residues. The germline V gene has CDR1 WNHNN and CDR2 SYGVQD (reference sequence). Trimming removed 7 bases from V and 0 bases from J, with 18 bases in between. DNA of the CDR3: TGCGCCAGCAACCGAGGGGGGGCCGACATGAACACTGAAGCTTTCTTT. Amino acid sequence: CASNRGGADMNTEAFF.

This sequence joins TRBV3-1 (or the pseudogene TRBV3-2) and TRBJ2-1, with D unclear. V shed 0 bases and J shed 4 bases, with 10 bases lying between them. Germline lookup yields CDR1 LGHDT and CDR2 YNNKEL (reference sequence). There are 15 residues in the CDR3. CDR3 amino acids: CASSQDSEPYNEQFF. The CDR3 nucleotides read TGTGCCAGCAGCCAAGACAGTGAACCTTACAATGAGCAGTTCTTC.

The chain recombines TRBV5-6 with TRBJ1-5; D perhaps matches TRBD1 (5 bases). CDR3 length: 14 amino acids. Trimming pared 5 bases from V and 6 bases from J, leaving 15 bases between. Germline V gene data show CDR1 as SGHDT and CDR2 as YYEEEE. For the CDR3, the DNA is TGTGCCAGCAGTTCTAGGCGGGGGTCTCAGCCCCAGCATTTT. Its translation is CASSSRRGSQPQHF.

V and J are TRBV7-3 and TRBJ2-1, with 7 bases matching TRBD2. Germline-derived CDR1 and CDR2 are SGHTA and FQGTGA. This CDR3 region has 16 residues. Germline trimming cut 5 bases from V and 5 bases from J; bases unmatched to any gene: 12. The chain's CDR3 is CASSPRTRERNNEQFF. CDR3 bases: TGTGCCAGCAGCCCCCGGACGCGGGAGCGCAACAATGAGCAGTTCTTC.